The 28 T cell receptor beta chains given below trace back to one sample, sequenced in a study of blood T cell repertoires in COVID-19. Measured with immunoSEQ multiplex PCR; TCRdb has only the in-frame clones, and not every one. The data hold approximately 77,000 clones, with 75% to 90% observed a single time. Sample: peripheral blood. All receptors come from a woman aged 70-85 years with acute or convalescent COVID-19.

The J gene is TRBJ1-2, the V gene TRBV11-2; 7 positions agree with TRBD1. Per germline, CDR1 SGHAT and CDR2 FQNNGV. There are 15 residues in the CDR3. V dropped 3 bases and J dropped 2; count of bases not matched to a gene: 6. CDR3 loop: CASSFGKGQNYGYTF. In DNA, the CDR3 is TGTGCCAGCAGCTTTGGAAAGGGACAGAACTATGGCTACACCTTC.

A few counts support this clone. The rearrangement links TRBV15 to TRBJ1-1, with unresolved D. Trimming removed 1 base from V and 8 bases from J, with 11 bases in between. CDR1 and CDR2 (germline): LNHNV, YYDKDF (reference sequence). This CDR3 has 13 amino acids. CDR3 sequence reads: CATSRGLVREAFF. The CDR3 DNA reads as TGTGCCACCAGCAGAGGGTTGGTCAGGGAAGCTTTCTTT.

V gene TRBV7-8 combines with J gene TRBJ1-2, with unresolved D. Between the trimmed V and J ends, which lost 2 bases and 13 bases, there was a span of 17 bases. Germline V gives CDR1 SGHVS, CDR2 FQNEAQ. This CDR3 region has 13 residues. The DNA of the CDR3 is TGTGCCAGCAGCTTAATCCCCCGCCGTGGGCTCACCTTC. Protein product: CASSLIPRRGLTF.

J is TRBJ2-7 and V is TRBV27, with a possible D match to TRBD2 (5 bases). CDR1 MNHEY and CDR2 SMNVEV come from the germline V gene (reference sequence). The V gene lost 1 base and the J gene lost 3 bases, with 10 bases spanning the gap. This CDR3 is 14 amino acids long. The CDR3 DNA sequence: TGTGCCAGCAGTTTATTTTCGGGAATCTACGAGCAGTACTTC. This sequence encodes CASSLFSGIYEQYF.

The chain is built from TRBV7-9 and TRBJ1-1; D is uncertain. Per the germline V gene, CDR1 is SEHNR and CDR2 is FQNEAQ (reference sequence). Trimming stripped 2 bases from V and 1 base from J, with 8 bases between. The CDR3 spans 14 residues. The CDR3 protein is CASSLTSPNTEAFF. CDR3 DNA: TGTGCCAGCAGCTTAACATCCCCGAACACTGAAGCTTTCTTT.

The chain employs TRBV28 and TRBJ1-1; D is possibly TRBD1 (5 bases). CDR1 is MDHEN, CDR2 SYDVKM, per germline. V gave up 3 bases and J gave up 5 bases, with 19 bases separating them. The CDR3 loop spans 16 amino acids. CDR3 in amino acids: CASSFPPTDPNTEAFF. CDR3 DNA: TGTGCCAGCAGTTTTCCTCCGACAGATCCCAATACTGAAGCTTTCTTT.

This chain joins TRBV5-1 and TRBJ2-7, with a possible D match to TRBD2 (6 bases). Germline CDR1 reads SGHRS; CDR2 reads YFSETQ. The CDR3 covers 15 residues. Trimming left V 5 bases short and J 1 base short, with 16 bases between. The CDR3 sequence is CASSPGTGVSYEQYF. The CDR3 DNA follows: TGCGCCAGCAGTCCGGGGACGGGGGTGTCCTACGAGCAGTACTTC.

This chain uses TRBV9 with TRBJ1-1; D uncertain. V was shortened by 2 bases and J by 2 bases, with 7 bases between the two germline ends. The CDR3 runs to 13 residues. From germline, CDR1 is SGDLS and CDR2 YYNGEE. In nucleotides, the CDR3 is TGTGCCAGCAGCGTCGAGGGCAACACTGAAGCTTTCTTT. This translates into CASSVEGNTEAFF.

V and J are TRBV6-1 and TRBJ1-2; possible D gene TRBD1, 6 bases. The ends were cut back, 0 bases at V and 8 bases at J, with 16 bases in the middle. Germline CDR1 reads MNHNS; CDR2 reads SASEGT. The CDR3 length is 15 residues. The CDR3, as DNA: TGTGCCAGCAGTGAAGCCGAGGGGGGGGTCCGCGGCTACACCTTC. Its translation: CASSEAEGGVRGYTF.

This clone has only a few counts. The chain recombines TRBV6-6 with TRBJ1-5, with unresolved D. Germline CDR1 is MNHNY and CDR2 is SVGAGI (reference sequence). This CDR3 is 16 amino acids long. Trimming removed 6 bases from V and 1 base from J, with 16 bases in between. CDR3 DNA: TGTGCCAGCAGCCCCACAGACCTCGCGAGCAATCAGCCCCAGCATTTT. As protein: CASSPTDLASNQPQHF.

A few counts support this clone. This rearrangement joins TRBV18 to TRBJ2-1, with 8 bases fitting TRBD2. Germline CDR1 KGHSH, CDR2 LQKENI. V dropped 3 bases and J dropped 7; count of bases not matched to a gene: 8. The CDR3 has 15 amino acids. CDR3 loop: CASSPVSGGKNEQFF. CDR3 DNA: TGTGCCAGCTCACCCGTAAGCGGGGGAAAAAATGAGCAGTTCTTC. Complete variable domain (other parts from reference TRBV18 and TRBJ2-1): NAGVMQNPRHLVRRRGQEARLRCSPMKGHSHVYWYRQLPEEGLKFMVYLQKENIIDESGMPKERFSAEFPKEGPSILRIQQVVRGDSAAYFCASSPVSGGKNEQFFGPGTRLTVL.

V gene TRBV5-4 combines with J gene TRBJ2-5, with TRBD1 as a possible D gene (6 bases). From germline, CDR1 is SGHNT and CDR2 YYREEE (reference sequence). This CDR3 is 14 amino acids long. The V end was cut by 2 bases, the J end by 2 bases, with 10 bases between. Written as DNA, the CDR3 is TGTGCCAGCAGCTTCGGACAGTATCAAGAGACCCAGTACTTC. Its protein product is CASSFGQYQETQYF.

The chain is built from TRBV18 and TRBJ1-5; D remains unclear. CDR1 and CDR2 (germline): KGHSH, LQKENI. The germline V and J ends were trimmed by 3 bases and 0 bases, with 9 bases remaining between them. The CDR3 sequence is 15 residues long. CDR3 amino acids: CASSPEGDSNQPQHF. The CDR3 nucleotides read TGTGCCAGCTCACCGGAGGGCGATAGCAATCAGCCCCAGCATTTT.

The rearrangement uses TRBV7-6 and TRBJ1-6; D remains unclear. This CDR3 contains 15 residues. Trimming removed 2 bases from V and 10 bases from J, with 15 bases in between. CDR1 is SGHVS and CDR2 is FNYEAQ in the germline V gene. CDR3 protein: CASSLIGDKRSPLHF. The CDR3 DNA is TGTGCCAGCAGCTTAATCGGAGATAAGAGGTCACCCCTCCACTTT.

The count of this clone is one. V is TRBV15 and J is TRBJ2-1; D call uncertain. Trimming removed 3 bases from V and 6 bases from J, with 9 bases in between. This CDR3 is 13 amino acids long. Germline values: CDR1 LNHNV, CDR2 YYDKDF (reference sequence). The CDR3 DNA is TGTGCCACCAGCAGGGTCCTAATCAATGAGCAGTTCTTC. Translating it yields CATSRVLINEQFF. The full variable domain, completed using reference TRBV15 and TRBJ2-1, is DAMVIQNPRYQVTQFGKPVTLSCSQTLNHNVMYWYQQKSSQAPKLLFHYYDKDFNNEADTPDNFQSRRPNTSFCFLDIRSPGLGDTAMYLCATSRVLINEQFFGPGTRLTVL.

The chain employs TRBV6-2 or TRBV6-3 and TRBJ2-1; 11 nucleotides match TRBD2. This CDR3 is 16 amino acids long. Trimming took 5 bases from V and 6 from J; bases not matched to a gene: 9. Germline lookup yields CDR1 MNHEY and CDR2 SVGEGT. CDR3 sequence: CASSQHLAGGTNEQFF. The CDR3 DNA sequence: TGTGCCAGCAGTCAGCATCTAGCGGGGGGCACCAATGAGCAGTTCTTC.

The CDR3 DNA follows: TGTGCCACCAGCAGAGACCGCGGTAGCGGTGCCTACGAGCAGTACTTC. Translation gives CATSRDRGSGAYEQYF. The chain uses TRBV15 and TRBJ2-7; possible D gene TRBD2, 6 bases. Trimming left V 0 bases short and J 2 bases short, with 14 bases between. The CDR3 has 16 amino acids. Germline V lookup: CDR1 LNHNV, CDR2 YYDKDF (reference sequence).

The chain carries TRBV12-3 or TRBV12-4 and TRBJ2-7; D is ambiguous. The V end was cut by 3 bases, the J end by 5 bases, with 8 bases between. This CDR3 spans 12 amino acids. CDR3 sequence reads: CASSFFGNEQYF. CDR3 sequence (DNA): TGTGCCAGCAGTTTTTTTGGCAACGAGCAGTACTTC.

This clone has more than one count but fewer than ten. The chain combines TRBV19 with TRBJ1-5; 7 bases are a match to TRBD1. The V segment lost 11 bases and the J segment 6 bases; nucleotides outside the gene matches: 16. There are 15 residues in the CDR3. Per germline, CDR1 LNHDA and CDR2 SQIVND (reference sequence). The DNA for the CDR3 is TGTGCCGGATCCGAGGGCAGGGGGACGCGTCAGCCCCAGCATTTT. Its translation: CAGSEGRGTRQPQHF.

The rearrangement joins TRBV12-3 or TRBV12-4 to TRBJ1-2; weak D call: TRBD1 (6 bases). V was clipped by 7 bases and J by 4 bases, with 13 bases between them. The CDR3 consists of 13 residues. The DNA of the CDR3 is TGTGCCAGCAACCAACAGGGAACCTATGGCTACACCTTC. Protein sequence: CASNQQGTYGYTF.

The V gene is TRBV24-1, the J gene TRBJ2-1; 10 nucleotides align to TRBD1. CDR1 is KGHDR and CDR2 is SFDVKD in the germline V gene. V lost 4 bases, J lost 0 bases, and 8 bases stayed unmatched. CDR3 length: 18 amino acids. The CDR3: CATSDPGTGVSSYNEQFF. The CDR3 coding sequence is TGTGCCACCAGTGACCCCGGGACAGGGGTAAGCTCCTACAATGAGCAGTTCTTC.

The genes are TRBV7-2 and TRBJ2-7; 12 bases are a match to TRBD2. The CDR3 spans 16 residues. The ends lost 4 bases at V and 0 bases at J; junction bases unmatched: 4. The germline V gene has CDR1 SGHTA and CDR2 FQGNSA. CDR3 protein: CASSWTSGESSYEQYF. CDR3 sequence (DNA): TGTGCCAGCAGCTGGACTAGCGGGGAGAGCTCCTACGAGCAGTACTTC.

This rearrangement joins TRBV18 to TRBJ1-2; TRBD1 agrees at 7 bases. Germline lookup yields CDR1 KGHSH and CDR2 LQKENI. There are 14 residues in the CDR3. Unmatched junction bases numbered 4, after V lost 2 bases and J lost 4 bases. The CDR3 DNA follows: TGTGCCAGCTCACCATCCGGGACAGCCTATGGCTACACCTTC. This gives the protein CASSPSGTAYGYTF.

The chain carries TRBV5-1 and TRBJ1-2, with D perhaps TRBD1 (6 bases). The CDR3 extends over 16 amino acids. Germline V gene lookup returns CDR1 SGHRS and CDR2 YFSETQ. Trimming took off 0 bases at V and 2 bases at J, with 14 bases between the two ends. Written as DNA, the CDR3 is TGCGCCAGCAGCTTGGAGGGACACGGATCCAACTATGGCTACACCTTC. It encodes CASSLEGHGSNYGYTF.

The gene calls are TRBV7-2 and TRBJ1-1; TRBD1 agrees at 11 bases. CDR1 and CDR2 (germline): SGHTA, FQGNSA. There are 16 residues in the CDR3. V was clipped by 5 bases and J by 0 bases; unmatched bases: 5. The CDR3, as DNA: TGTGCCAGCAGCCTACGGGACAGGGGGGTGAACACTGAAGCTTTCTTT. Its translation: CASSLRDRGVNTEAFF.

This rearrangement joins TRBV7-6 to TRBJ2-1; TRBD2 might be the D (6 bases). The CDR3 totals 16 residues. Trimming removed 3 bases at V and 3 bases at J, with 15 bases between. Germline assignment: CDR1 SGHVS and CDR2 FNYEAQ. Here the CDR3 reads CASSFTYSGDYNEQFF. For the CDR3, the DNA is TGTGCCAGCAGCTTCACCTATAGCGGCGACTACAATGAGCAGTTCTTC.

In nucleotides, the CDR3 is TGTGCCAGCAGTTACTCTGACAGAACGTATTCTAGTGGCTACACCTTC. This encodes CASSYSDRTYSSGYTF. This chain uses TRBV6-5 with TRBJ1-2, with D possibly matching TRBD1 (5 bases). The germline V and J ends were trimmed by 0 bases and 7 bases, with 18 bases remaining between them. Germline CDR1 and CDR2: MNHEY and SVGAGI. CDR3 length: 16 residues.

This chain joins TRBV6-5 and TRBJ1-1, with D perhaps matching TRBD1 (5 bases). Between the trimmed V and J ends, which lost 1 base and 0 bases, there was a span of 9 bases. This CDR3 is built from 15 residues. In germline, CDR1 is MNHEY, CDR2 SVGAGI. CDR3 residues: CASSYLGGVNTEAFF. Here the CDR3 DNA reads TGTGCCAGCAGTTACTTGGGGGGGGTGAACACTGAAGCTTTCTTT.